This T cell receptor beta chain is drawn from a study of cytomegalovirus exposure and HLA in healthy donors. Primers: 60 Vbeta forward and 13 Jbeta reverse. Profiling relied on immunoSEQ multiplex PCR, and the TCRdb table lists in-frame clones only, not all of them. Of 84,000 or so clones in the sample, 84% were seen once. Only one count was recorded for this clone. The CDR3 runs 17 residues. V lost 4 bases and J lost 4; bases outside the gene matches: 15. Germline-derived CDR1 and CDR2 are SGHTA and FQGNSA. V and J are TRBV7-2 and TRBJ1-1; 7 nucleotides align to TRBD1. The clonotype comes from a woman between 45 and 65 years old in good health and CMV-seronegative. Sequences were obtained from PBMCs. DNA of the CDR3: TGTGCCAGCAGCTCAAGGGGACAGCTACTCCGAGGCACTGAAGCTTTCTTT. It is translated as CASSSRGQLLRGTEAFF.